This TCR beta chain comes out of a study of blood T cell repertoires in COVID-19. Study context: Donors in the United States, Italy and Spain gave samples during acute or convalescent COVID-19. T cells, B-cell-depleted T cells, or PBMCs provided the cDNA or gDNA that served as material.

The V segment lost 5 bases and the J segment 2 bases; nucleotides outside the gene matches: 8. The CDR3 contains 15 residues. The germline gives CDR1 SGHVS, CDR2 FQNEAQ. In the source study's methods: Reference gene primer amplification in the assay estimated nucleated cell counts. The protocol was immunoSEQ multiplex PCR, while the TCRdb copy is restricted to in-frame clones and leaves out a portion. The V and J calls and the clone size are those of that table, but D and trimming were determined from the DNA. There are approximately 240,000 clones in the sample; 75% to 85% occur only once, and about 1.5% lies in the top ten.

The gene calls are TRBV7-8 and TRBJ1-2; TRBD1 matches 7 bases. The sequence was collected from a woman aged 40 to 50 who had recovered from COVID-19. The specimen sequenced was peripheral blood. The CDR3 is CASSIRRGVNYGYTF. In nucleotides, the CDR3 is TGTGCCAGCAGCATACGCAGGGGGGTAAACTATGGCTACACCTTC.